These T cell receptor beta chains were read from a single sample in a study of spatial heterogeneity in lung cancer. A single record per CDR3 protein comes from TCRdb applying MiXCR to the 5' RACE reads. Found here are 40,000 to 45,000 distinct CDR3 sequences, 12% to 15% of them singletons; the top ten hold 50% to 65%. The source material was PBMCs, sampled at surgery. These receptors were collected from a male donor with early-stage non-small cell lung cancer. Both conserved end residues are part of each CDR3. Each record gives: J gene, V gene, clone size, CDR3 length, D gene, CDR3 DNA, CDR3 protein. D genes are given only for firm matches. The size of a clone is reported for some rows only, either as once, few or many, or as a class for expanded clones.

TRBJ2-7	TRBV6-5	many	15	.	TGTGCCAGCAGTTCGCGGGTAGGGCCTTCCTACGAGCAGTACTTC	CASSSRVGPSYEQYF
TRBJ1-2	TRBV28	many	12	.	TGTGCCAGCAGTTTAGCGGGGAGCGGCTACACCTTC	CASSLAGSGYTF
TRBJ2-3	TRBV12-3/TRBV12-4	many	15	.	TGTGCCAGCAAGTTGGGCGGGGAAGGGACAGATACGCAGTATTTT	CASKLGGEGTDTQYF
TRBJ1-6	TRBV15	many	14	.	TGTGCCACCAGCAGAGTACTTGGTGATTCACCCCTCCACTTT	CATSRVLGDSPLHF
TRBJ2-5	TRBV6-6	many	14	TRBD1	TGTGCCAGCAGTATCACGACAGGGGAAGAGACCCAGTACTTC	CASSITTGEETQYF
TRBJ1-2	TRBV6-5	.	13	.	TGTGCCAGCCGGGAGGGAATCAACTATGGCTACACCTTC	CASREGINYGYTF
TRBJ1-5	TRBV4-1	few	15	.	TGCGCCAGCAGCCAAGAGAGAGGACTCAATCAGCCCCAGCATTTT	CASSQERGLNQPQHF
TRBJ1-5	TRBV15	few	17	.	TGTGCCACCAGCAGAGATTTGGACGGCAATAGCAATCAGCCCCAGCATTTT	CATSRDLDGNSNQPQHF
TRBJ1-1	TRBV6-2/TRBV6-3	many	13	.	TGTGCCAGCACCGACTATATAATGACTGAAGCTTTCTTT	CASTDYIMTEAFF
TRBJ1-5	TRBV18	.	14	.	TGTGCCAGCTCACCGAACGACAACAATCAGCCCCAGCATTTT	CASSPNDNNQPQHF
TRBJ1-3	TRBV19	many	12	.	TGTGCCGCCTCAGGGTCTGGAAACACCATATATTTT	CAASGSGNTIYF
TRBJ1-1	TRBV6-5	.	16	.	TGTGCCAGCAGTTATGGGCCCCAGGGGTTGGATACTGAAGCTTTCTTT	CASSYGPQGLDTEAFF
TRBJ2-1	TRBV29-1	many	13	.	TGCAGCGTTGAAGAAGGTGGGGGCAATGAGCAGTTCTTC	CSVEEGGGNEQFF
TRBJ2-5	TRBV6-5	few	11	.	TGTGCCAGCAGTTACTCCCAGACCCAGTACTTC	CASSYSQTQYF
TRBJ1-5	TRBV20-1	.	14	TRBD1	TGCAGTGCTATCGACAGGGTTACAAATCAGCCCCAGCATTTT	CSAIDRVTNQPQHF
TRBJ2-5	TRBV3-1	few	15	.	TGTGCCAGCAACCCACGGACAGGAGCGCCCGGGGGCCAGTACTTC	CASNPRTGAPGGQYF
TRBJ2-3	TRBV11-2	.	16	.	TGTGCCAGCAGCTTAGATCGGCAGGGGCTCACAGATACGCAGTATTTT	CASSLDRQGLTDTQYF
TRBJ2-1	TRBV21-1	.	15	.	TGTGCCAGCGTAACCAAGGGGAGCTCCTACAATGAGCAGTTCTTC	CASVTKGSSYNEQFF
TRBJ2-1	TRBV29-1	few	15	TRBD1	TGCAGCGTGGGCCACAGGGGAAGCCCCTACAATGAGCAGTTCTTC	CSVGHRGSPYNEQFF
TRBJ1-5	TRBV29-1	medium-sized	13	.	TGCAGCACCCGGACAGAATCCAATCAGCCCCAGCATTTT	CSTRTESNQPQHF
TRBJ1-6	TRBV11-2	.	15	.	TGTGCCAGCAGCTCCTCGGGCGGTTATAATTCACCCCTCCACTTT	CASSSSGGYNSPLHF
TRBJ2-5	TRBV7-2	.	16	TRBD2	TGTGCCAGCAGCTTACCGGGAGGGATGGAGGGGGAGACCCAGTACTTC	CASSLPGGMEGETQYF
TRBJ2-5	TRBV2	many	14	TRBD1	TGTGCCAGCCAGACAGGGGGGTTAAAAGAGACCCAGTACTTC	CASQTGGLKETQYF
TRBJ2-5	TRBV11-2	few	13	.	TGTGCCAGCAGCAATCCCGGAGGCGAGACCCAGTACTTC	CASSNPGGETQYF
TRBJ1-2	TRBV19	few	13	TRBD1	TGTGCCAGTAGTATCTCGGGACAGTATGGCTACACCTTC	CASSISGQYGYTF
TRBJ1-1	TRBV6-1	few	13	.	TGTGCCAGCAGATCGTCAGGGGTCCCTGAAGCTTTCTTT	CASRSSGVPEAFF
TRBJ2-1	TRBV27	few	15	.	TGTGCCAGCAGTTTACAGCGCCCTTCCTACAATGAGCAGTTCTTC	CASSLQRPSYNEQFF
TRBJ2-3	TRBV2	many	14	.	TGTGCCAGCAGTGAGGTCAGGGGTGGCGATACGCAGTATTTT	CASSEVRGGDTQYF
TRBJ1-2	TRBV11-2	many	15	TRBD1	TGTGCCAGCAGCCCGGCCACTATGACAGGGGCAGGCTACACCTTC	CASSPATMTGAGYTF
TRBJ2-5	TRBV28	many	12	.	TGTGCCAGCAGTGAAGGTCCGGGCCTTCAGTACTTC	CASSEGPGLQYF
TRBJ2-7	TRBV9	many	14	TRBD1	TGTGCCAGCAGCGAGACAGGGGGGCTCTACGAGCAGTACTTC	CASSETGGLYEQYF
TRBJ2-1	TRBV27	many	15	TRBD2	TGTGCCAGCAGGGGTAGCGGAAGCGGGGACAATGAGCAGTTCTTC	CASRGSGSGDNEQFF
TRBJ1-5	TRBV18	many	15	.	TGTGCCAGCTCTCCGGACCGCCTTGGGAATCAGCCCCAGCATTTT	CASSPDRLGNQPQHF
TRBJ2-2	TRBV5-1	.	14	.	TGCGCCAGCAGACCGGGGCTCAACACCGGGGAGCTGTTTTTT	CASRPGLNTGELFF
TRBJ1-1	TRBV29-1	.	13	TRBD1	TGCAGCGTTGCTGGACAGGGTCAGACTGAAGCTTTCTTT	CSVAGQGQTEAFF
TRBJ1-5	TRBV18	.	14	.	TGTGCCAGCTCACCGTTAAGGACGGATCAGCCCCAGCATTTT	CASSPLRTDQPQHF
TRBJ1-5	TRBV7-2	few	12	.	TGTGCCAGCAGCGGGAGGAATCAGCCCCAGCATTTT	CASSGRNQPQHF